What follows are 3 T cell receptor beta chains derived from one specimen sequenced in a study of blood T cell repertoires in COVID-19. Profiling relied on immunoSEQ multiplex PCR, and the TCRdb table lists in-frame clones only, not all of them. In the table there are 120,000 or so clones, roughly 90% of which are singletons. Sequencing was done on a sample of peripheral blood. These receptors came from an older man who had recovered from COVID-19.

This clone has more than one count but fewer than ten. V is TRBV18 and J is TRBJ1-4; D not resolved. CDR1 KGHSH and CDR2 LQKENI come from the germline V gene. CDR3 length: 12 residues. V was shortened by 5 bases and J by 4 bases, with 5 bases between the two germline ends. CDR3 nucleotides: TGTGCCAGCTCAGGAGGTAATGAAAAACTGTTTTTT. Translating gives CASSGGNEKLFF.

The V and J genes are TRBV6-5 and TRBJ1-2; TRBD1 matches at 7 bases. The germline V gene encodes CDR1 MNHEY and CDR2 SVGAGI. This CDR3 has 13 amino acids. Trimming cost V 8 bases and J 5 bases; bases outside gene matches: 8. CDR3 amino acids: CASLEDRLYGYTF. CDR3 in DNA: TGTGCCAGCCTCGAGGACAGGCTTTATGGCTACACCTTC.

The rearrangement uses TRBV18 and TRBJ2-7; 7 nucleotides align to TRBD1. The germline gives CDR1 KGHSH, CDR2 LQKENI. The trim removed 3 bases at V and 0 bases at J, leaving 8 bases unmatched. The CDR3 runs 16 residues. In DNA form, the CDR3 reads TGTGCCAGCTCACCGTCGCTTACAGGGGTCTCCTACGAGCAGTACTTC. The encoded protein is CASSPSLTGVSYEQYF.